These 12 T cell receptor beta chains share one sample of origin, sequenced in a study of long-term antiretroviral therapy in people with HIV (dated by TCRdb to the early 2020s). The immunoSEQ hsTCRB v3.0 assay was used at survey level resolution to sequence the TRB variable region. TCRdb took over this immuneACCESS table, retaining in-frame rearrangements with V and J assigned. Such tables are incomplete; in checked studies, under half of the missing clones stem from an unresolved V gene, and the remainder is unexplained. For this sample there are about 35,000 clones; under 85% appear just once. The top ten clonotypes cover under 4% of the sample. Material: unsorted PBMCs, obtained 3 years after starting antiretroviral therapy. Receptors were obtained from a man in his fifties or sixties with HIV.

The chain combines TRBV7-6 with TRBJ2-7; no clear D gene. The CDR3 contains 14 residues. Germline V CDR1 and CDR2: SGHVS, FNYEAQ. Trimming took off 1 base at V and 0 bases at J, with 7 bases between the two ends. DNA of the CDR3: TGTGCCAGCAGCTTAGAACAGAGCTCCTACGAGCAGTACTTC. It is translated as CASSLEQSSYEQYF. The variable domain in full, completed from reference TRBV7-6 and TRBJ2-7, reads GAGVSQSPRYKVTKRGQDVALRCDPISGHVSLYWYRQALGQGPEFLTYFNYEAQQDKSGLPNDRFSAERPEGSISTLTIQRTEQRDSAMYRCASSLEQSSYEQYFGPGTRLTVT.

The rearrangement joins TRBV9 to TRBJ2-2; D is ambiguous. V gave up 6 bases and J gave up 3 bases, with 6 bases separating them. The germline V gene encodes CDR1 SGDLS and CDR2 YYNGEE. This CDR3 region has 12 residues. The CDR3, as DNA: TGTGCCAGCAACGAGGACACCGGGGAGCTGTTTTTT. Translation: CASNEDTGELFF.

This sequence joins TRBV11-2 and TRBJ2-7, with unresolved D. Trimming shortened V by 5 bases and J by 6 bases, and 8 bases separated the two germline ends. CDR1 and CDR2 from the germline V gene are SGHAT and FQNNGV. CDR3 length: 11 residues. The CDR3 nucleotides are TGTGCCAGCAGCCCCGGGCCCGAGCAGTACTTC. Protein product: CASSPGPEQYF.

The gene calls are TRBV10-2 and TRBJ1-2; TRBD1 matches at 7 bases. Germline V gene sequence: CDR1 WSHSY, CDR2 SAAADI. This CDR3 is 14 amino acids long. Unmatched junction bases numbered 4, after V lost 0 bases and J lost 6 bases. The DNA for the CDR3 is TGCGCCAGCAGTGAGTCCTGGACAGGCGATGGCTACACCTTC. This sequence encodes CASSESWTGDGYTF.

V usage is TRBV7-9 and J usage is TRBJ1-5; the match to TRBD1 covers 9 bases. V was pared by 5 bases and J by 7 bases, with 6 bases of the junction left unmatched. In germline, CDR1 is SEHNR, CDR2 FQNEAQ (reference sequence). The CDR3 runs 14 residues. The CDR3 DNA reads TGTGCCAGCAGCCCGAGGACAGGGGCCCAGCCCCAGCATTTT. The encoded protein is CASSPRTGAQPQHF.

This chain uses TRBV4-3 with TRBJ2-2; 11 nucleotides line up with TRBD1. The length of the CDR3 is 18 residues. Germline V gene lookup returns CDR1 LGHNA and CDR2 YSLEER. The V and J ends lost 2 bases and 7 bases, in that order; junction bases with no gene match: 12. CDR3 protein: CASSQLQGQGVGSGELFF. The CDR3 DNA reads as TGCGCCAGCAGCCAATTGCAGGGACAGGGGGTGGGCAGCGGGGAGCTGTTTTTT.

The chain recombines TRBV11-1 with TRBJ2-4, with TRBD1 matching 7 bases. The trim removed 3 bases at V and 7 bases at J, leaving 3 bases unmatched. The CDR3 sequence is 13 residues long. Per germline, CDR1 SGHAT and CDR2 FQDESV (reference sequence). Here the CDR3 DNA reads TGTGCCAGCAGCTTTACAGGGGTGAACATTCAGTACTTC. It specifies CASSFTGVNIQYF.

The chain is built from TRBV5-1 and TRBJ1-1, with a possible D match to TRBD1 (5 bases). The CDR3 contains 13 residues. The V end was cut by 4 bases, the J end by 1 base, with 8 bases between. Germline V gene sequence: CDR1 SGHRS, CDR2 YFSETQ. The CDR3 coding sequence is TGCGCCAGCAGCCTGGGGGGGAACACTGAAGCTTTCTTT. This codes for CASSLGGNTEAFF.

This rearrangement joins TRBV9 to TRBJ2-3, with 11 bases matching TRBD1. This CDR3 is built from 14 residues. V shed 2 bases, J shed 5 bases, and the junction held 1 base outside the gene matches. Germline values: CDR1 SGDLS, CDR2 YYNGEE. In DNA form, the CDR3 reads TGTGCCAGCAGCGTTGGGACAGGGGGAGATACGCAGTATTTT. Its translation is CASSVGTGGDTQYF. Based on the CDR3 plus reference TRBV9 and TRBJ2-3, the full variable domain is DSGVTQTPKHLITATGQRVTLRCSPRSGDLSVYWYQQSLDQGLQFLIQYYNGEERAKGNILERFSAQQFPDLHSELNLSSLELGDSALYFCASSVGTGGDTQYFGPGTRLTVL.

This clone came up a few times. This chain uses TRBV7-3 with TRBJ2-6; unclear D gene. CDR1 is SGHTA, CDR2 FQGTGA, per germline. CDR3 size: 14 residues. Trimming left V 1 base short and J 4 bases short, with 5 bases between. The CDR3 sequence is CASSLMGGANVLTF. The CDR3, as DNA: TGTGCCAGCAGCTTAATGGGAGGGGCCAACGTCCTGACTTTC.

This chain joins TRBV28 and TRBJ2-7, with a tentative D call TRBD1 (6 bases). CDR1 MDHEN and CDR2 SYDVKM come from the germline V gene. The CDR3 spans 13 residues. V was shortened by 6 bases and J by 8 bases, with 17 bases between the two germline ends. CDR3: CASRLLGQLKQYF. The CDR3 region has the DNA TGTGCCAGCAGACTTTTAGGACAGTTAAAGCAGTACTTC.

This rearrangement joins TRBV29-1 to TRBJ2-1, with D tentatively TRBD1 (6 bases). V lost 5 bases and J 6 bases, leaving 14 bases between the germline ends. Germline V gives CDR1 SQVTM, CDR2 ANQGSEA. The CDR3 totals 13 residues. For the CDR3, the DNA is TGCAGCGTTATCGGACAGAAGAGCAATGAGCAGTTCTTC. It codes for CSVIGQKSNEQFF.